The TCR beta chain under discussion was sequenced for a study of cytomegalovirus exposure and HLA in healthy donors. Study-wide points: The majority of CMV-associated TCR beta chains were reported as apparently HLA-restricted in a later analysis. Certain sequence variants were highly shared and formed a cluster, and this cluster was likely a sequencing artifact.

The germline gives CDR1 MGHDK, CDR2 SYGVNS. This CDR3 region has 12 residues. V was clipped by 7 bases and J by 11 bases; unmatched bases: 5. Use of 60 Vbeta and 13 Jbeta primers characterized the PCR. In the study's own analysis: The count from a later analysis was roughly 80 million unique TCR beta chains, around 11 million of them shared. Only in-frame clones appear in the TCRdb table, and some are missing; sequencing was by immunoSEQ multiplex PCR. The DNA gave D and trimming, while V, J and clone size come from that table. This table has over 100,000 clones, under 70% appearing once. With regard to this clone: As yet, its antigen is unknown.

The gene calls are TRBV25-1 and TRBJ1-1, with 12 bases fitting TRBD1. Sequenced material: PBMCs. This receptor was obtained from a man aged 30 to 39 in good health and CMV-seropositive. This CDR3 reads CASTGTGGTAFF. The DNA for the CDR3 is TGTGCCAGCACTGGGACAGGGGGCACGGCTTTCTTT.